The next 17 T cell receptor beta chains were all read from a single sample in a study of blood T cell repertoires in COVID-19 (dated by TCRdb to 2018 to 2020). The protocol used for the library was the immunoSEQ multiplex PCR assay. What TCRdb holds here is the immuneACCESS table cut down to in-frame rearrangements. Part of the clones is not present; checked against another copy, under half of the missing clones reflect an unresolved V gene, and the others are unexplained. Across this sample there are 200,000 to 300,000 clones, with about three quarters seen only once. 2.5% to 4% of the sample is in the top ten clones. Material for sequencing was peripheral blood. All receptors come from an elderly woman with acute or convalescent COVID-19.

The chain employs TRBV2 and TRBJ2-1; D remains ambiguous. Germline-derived CDR1 and CDR2 are SNHLY and FYNNEI. The CDR3 covers 13 residues. Trimming shortened V by 1 base and J by 12 bases, and 13 bases separated the two germline ends. The CDR3 sequence is CASSEEAVGVQFF. CDR3 sequence (DNA): TGTGCCAGCAGTGAAGAGGCGGTCGGTGTGCAGTTCTTC.

The chain combines TRBV6-5 with TRBJ2-7, with 8 bases that match TRBD1. The trim removed 5 bases at V and 3 bases at J, leaving 6 bases unmatched. The CDR3 sequence is 14 residues long. Per the germline V gene, CDR1 is MNHEY and CDR2 is SVGAGI. The CDR3 bases are TGTGCCAGCAGTCGACAGGGGCTTGTCTACGAGCAGTACTTC. Encoded protein: CASSRQGLVYEQYF.

The V gene is TRBV6-5, the J gene TRBJ1-2; 7 bases match TRBD1. Germline-derived CDR1 and CDR2 are MNHEY and SVGAGI. The trim removed 6 bases at V and 6 bases at J, leaving 7 bases unmatched. The CDR3 runs 13 residues. For the CDR3, the DNA is TGTGCCAGCAGAGAGACAGGGTCGAATGGCTACACCTTC. Encoded protein: CASRETGSNGYTF.

The rearrangement uses TRBV24-1 and TRBJ2-2; D may be TRBD2 (6 bases). This CDR3 has 13 residues. The germline CDR1 and CDR2 sequences are KGHDR and SFDVKD. V lost 6 bases, J lost 6 bases, and 10 bases lay in between. The CDR3 region has the DNA TGTGCCACCAGTCAATCTAGCGCCGGGGAGCTGTTTTTT. The encoded protein is CATSQSSAGELFF.

The rearrangement links TRBV6-5 to TRBJ2-2, with 11 bases that match TRBD1. The CDR3 consists of 16 residues. Germline trimming cut 4 bases from V and 4 bases from J; bases unmatched to any gene: 5. Germline assignment: CDR1 MNHEY and CDR2 SVGAGI. As DNA, the CDR3 is TGTGCCAGCAGTTCCCCCGGGACAGGGGGCACCGGGGAGCTGTTTTTT. This sequence encodes CASSSPGTGGTGELFF.

This clone was seen only a few times. The chain links TRBV6-6 to TRBJ1-1; tentative D call: TRBD1 (6 bases). The V gene's germline CDR1 is MNHNY and CDR2 SVGAGI (reference sequence). With 3 bases removed from V and 3 bases from J, the gap between germline ends came to 8 bases. The CDR3 has 13 amino acids. CDR3 nucleotide sequence: TGTGCCAGCAGTTATGCAGGGGACACTGAAGCTTTCTTT. Protein sequence: CASSYAGDTEAFF.

This clone was seen more than once but under ten times. J is TRBJ1-2 and V is TRBV19; 8 bases are shared with TRBD1. Trimming took 9 bases from V and 8 from J; bases not matched to a gene: 11. The CDR3 is made up of 13 amino acids. The germline gives CDR1 LNHDA, CDR2 SQIVND (reference sequence). The CDR3 DNA follows: TGTGCCAGCAGATCGACAGGGGCGGGCGGCTACACCTTC. Translating it yields CASRSTGAGGYTF.

V gene TRBV9 combines with J gene TRBJ2-1; 10 bases match TRBD2. The germline V gene encodes CDR1 SGDLS and CDR2 YYNGEE. This CDR3 has 15 amino acids. V shed 0 bases and J 7 bases; nucleotides not matched to a gene: 4. The CDR3 protein is CASSVGSGGINEQFF. CDR3 bases: TGTGCCAGCAGCGTAGGTAGCGGGGGGATTAATGAGCAGTTCTTC. Filled out from reference TRBV9 and TRBJ2-1, the complete variable domain reads DSGVTQTPKHLITATGQRVTLRCSPRSGDLSVYWYQQSLDQGLQFLIQYYNGEERAKGNILERFSAQQFPDLHSELNLSSLELGDSALYFCASSVGSGGINEQFFGPGTRLTVL.

The gene calls are TRBV5-6 and TRBJ1-1; weak D call: TRBD1 (6 bases). Germline-derived CDR1 and CDR2 are SGHDT and YYEEEE. The CDR3 has 15 residues. The V end was cut by 4 bases, the J end by 6 bases, with 19 bases between. This CDR3 is CASSSVQGNGPEAFF. For the CDR3, the DNA is TGTGCCAGCAGCAGCGTACAGGGTAATGGGCCTGAAGCTTTCTTT.

The chain recombines TRBV5-1 with TRBJ2-7, with 13 bases aligning to TRBD2. Germline CDR1 is SGHRS and CDR2 is YFSETQ. V shed 4 bases, J shed 0 bases, and the junction held 4 bases outside the gene matches. The CDR3 contains 16 residues. The chain's CDR3 is CASSAGLAGPSYEQYF. The CDR3 DNA sequence: TGCGCCAGCAGCGCGGGACTAGCGGGGCCCTCCTACGAGCAGTACTTC.

The V gene is TRBV4-1, the J gene TRBJ2-7; 8 bases fit TRBD1. CDR3 length equals 14 residues. The V and J ends lost 0 bases and 3 bases, in that order; junction bases with no gene match: 1. CDR1 is MGHRA and CDR2 is YSYEKL in the germline V gene. CDR3 DNA: TGCGCCAGCAGCCAAGATGACAGGGGCTACGAGCAGTACTTC. Protein product: CASSQDDRGYEQYF.

This chain uses TRBV7-9 with TRBJ2-3; weak D call: TRBD2 (6 bases). From germline, CDR1 is SEHNR and CDR2 FQNEAQ (reference sequence). Trimming cost V 1 base and J 4 bases, with 12 bases left between them. The length of the CDR3 is 15 residues. CDR3 in DNA: TGTGCCAGCAGCTTAGGAGGGCGGGGTTCAGATACGCAGTATTTT. It translates to CASSLGGRGSDTQYF.

The DNA of the CDR3 is TGCGCCAGCAGTGAGGCGATTGGAAACACCATATATTTT. This translates into CASSEAIGNTIYF. The chain uses TRBV10-1 and TRBJ1-3; no firm D call. V shed 2 bases and J shed 3 bases, with 5 bases lying between them. Germline CDR1 is WNHNN and CDR2 is SYGVQD (reference sequence). This CDR3 is built from 13 residues.

J is TRBJ2-3 and V is TRBV11-2; 8 bases are a match to TRBD1. The CDR3 is 16 residues long. V lost 2 bases and J lost 1; bases outside the gene matches: 5. The germline V gene has CDR1 SGHAT and CDR2 FQNNGV. The CDR3 nucleotides read TGTGCCAGCAGCTTACTCACGGGACAGGGCACAGATACGCAGTATTTT. Its translation: CASSLLTGQGTDTQYF.

The rearrangement uses TRBV20-1 and TRBJ2-2; weak D call: TRBD2 (7 bases). The CDR3 is 17 amino acids. V lost 3 bases, J lost 5 bases, and 22 bases lay in between. CDR1 is DFQATT, CDR2 SNEGSKA, per germline (reference sequence). The CDR3 loop reads CSASSPMRGGGTGELFF. The CDR3 bases are TGCAGTGCTAGTAGCCCCATGAGGGGGGGAGGTACCGGGGAGCTGTTTTTT.

This sequence joins TRBV19 and TRBJ1-2; no reliable D call. The CDR3 sequence is 15 residues long. Trimming stripped 5 bases from V and 3 bases from J, with 16 bases between. In germline, CDR1 is LNHDA, CDR2 SQIVND (reference sequence). This CDR3 is CASSPWEEGYYGYTF. CDR3 bases: TGTGCCAGTAGTCCGTGGGAGGAAGGGTACTATGGCTACACCTTC. Full variable domain (missing parts from reference TRBV19 and TRBJ1-2): DGGITQSPKYLFRKEGQNVTLSCEQNLNHDAMYWYRQDPGQGLRLIYYSQIVNDFQKGDIAEGYSVSREKKESFPLTVTSAQKNPTAFYLCASSPWEEGYYGYTFGSGTRLTVV.

A few counts support this clone. The chain is built from TRBV6-6 and TRBJ2-5; weak D call: TRBD2 (5 bases). The CDR3 runs to 13 residues. Trimming shortened V by 2 bases and J by 5 bases, and 9 bases separated the two germline ends. Per germline, CDR1 MNHNY and CDR2 SVGAGI (reference sequence). CDR3 in DNA: TGTGCCAGCAGTTACAGAGGGTCGGAGACCCAGTACTTC. It translates to CASSYRGSETQYF.